This T cell receptor (beta chain) was found in a study of blood T cell repertoires in COVID-19. Study at large: Acute and convalescent COVID-19 samples came from the United States, Italy and Spain.

In germline, CDR1 is LGHNA, CDR2 YSLEER. V lost 0 bases to trimming and J lost 8 bases, with 16 bases between them. The CDR3 spans 15 residues. This table comes from immunoSEQ multiplex PCR, and its TCRdb copy is limited to in-frame clones, with some not included. The sample has some 30,000 clones; about nine tenths are singletons. This receptor was taken from an older man with active or convalescent COVID-19. The rearrangement uses TRBV4-3 and TRBJ1-2; possible D gene TRBD1, 6 bases. Sequencing was carried out using peripheral blood. This CDR3 reads CASSQDAQGREGYTF. In DNA form, the CDR3 reads TGCGCCAGCAGCCAAGATGCCCAGGGGAGGGAAGGCTACACCTTC.